This TCR beta chain came from a study of blood T cell repertoires in COVID-19. Study background: COVID-19 samples from acute and convalescent phases originated in the United States, Italy and Spain.

Measured with immunoSEQ multiplex PCR; TCRdb has only the in-frame clones, and not every one. Of hundreds of thousands of clones listed, roughly 86% are singletons. This CDR3 contains 15 residues. V shed 3 bases, J shed 5 bases, and the junction held 4 bases outside the gene matches. Germline lookup yields CDR1 KGHSH and CDR2 LQKENI. Seattle patients were enrolled during active infection and followed longitudinally. The chain has TRBV18 and TRBJ2-5, with 12 bases that match TRBD1. This TCR derives from a woman aged 60-70 years with COVID-19, enrolled during active disease. The sequenced sample consisted of peripheral blood. CDR3 residues: CASSPGTGGRETQYF. CDR3 coding DNA: TGTGCCAGCTCACCGGGGACAGGGGGCCGGGAGACCCAGTACTTC.